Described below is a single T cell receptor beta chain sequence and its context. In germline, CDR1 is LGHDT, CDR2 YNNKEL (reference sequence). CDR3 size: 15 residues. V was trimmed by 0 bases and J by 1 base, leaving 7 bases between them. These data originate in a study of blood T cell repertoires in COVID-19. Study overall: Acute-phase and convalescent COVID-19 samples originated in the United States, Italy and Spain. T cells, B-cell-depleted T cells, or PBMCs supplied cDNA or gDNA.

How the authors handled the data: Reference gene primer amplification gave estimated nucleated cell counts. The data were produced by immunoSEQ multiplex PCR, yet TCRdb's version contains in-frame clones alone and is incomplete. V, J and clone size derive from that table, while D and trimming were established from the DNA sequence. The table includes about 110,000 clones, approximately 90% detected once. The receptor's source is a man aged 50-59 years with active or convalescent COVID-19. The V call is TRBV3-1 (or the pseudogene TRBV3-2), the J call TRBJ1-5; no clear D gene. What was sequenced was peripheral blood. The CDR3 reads CASSQDLTSNQPQHF. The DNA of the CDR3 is TGTGCCAGCAGCCAAGATTTAACAAGCAATCAGCCCCAGCATTTT.